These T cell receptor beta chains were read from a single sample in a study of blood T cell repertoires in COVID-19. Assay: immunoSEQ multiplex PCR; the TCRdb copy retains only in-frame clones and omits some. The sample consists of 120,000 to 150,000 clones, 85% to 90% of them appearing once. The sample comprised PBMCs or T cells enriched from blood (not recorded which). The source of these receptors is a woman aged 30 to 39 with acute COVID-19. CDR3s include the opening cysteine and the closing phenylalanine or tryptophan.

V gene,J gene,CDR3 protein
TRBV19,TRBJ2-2,CASHTTGAGELFF
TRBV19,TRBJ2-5,CASSRNREETQYF
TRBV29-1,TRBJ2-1,CSVEGGRANEQFF
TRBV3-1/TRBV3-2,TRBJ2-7,CASSQDLNSGSDEQYF
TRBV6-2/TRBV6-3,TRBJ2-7,CASSRTSGRVDEQYF
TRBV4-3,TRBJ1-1,CASSSNFNTEAFF
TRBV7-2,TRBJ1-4,CASSSPRQGQNEKLFF
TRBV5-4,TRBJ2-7,CASSRYGTYEQYF
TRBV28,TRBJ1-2,CASSSRQTYGYTF
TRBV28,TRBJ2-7,CASSPSGSIDEQYF
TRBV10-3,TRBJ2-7,CAISEASYEQYF
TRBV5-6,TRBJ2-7,CASSLHSNYEQYF
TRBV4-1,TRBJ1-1,CASSQDSGLRREVTEAFF
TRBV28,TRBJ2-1,CASLYKLAGGRNEQFF
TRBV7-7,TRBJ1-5,CASSFLGQGIEGNQPQHF
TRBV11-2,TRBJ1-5,CASSLVQDQPQHF
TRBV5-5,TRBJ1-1,CASSRLQGPSLRTEAFF
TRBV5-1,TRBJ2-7,CASSFGLAGGPQYEQYF
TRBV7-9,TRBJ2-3,CASSLALGMVGSSDTQYF
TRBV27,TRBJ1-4,CASSSDGASIPKLFF